This T cell receptor (beta chain) emerged from a study of blood T cell repertoires in COVID-19. Overall study context: Samples taken during acute and convalescent COVID-19 were collected in the United States, Italy and Spain. Nucleic acid was either cDNA or gDNA, and it came from T cells, B-cell-depleted T cells, or PBMCs.

How the authors handled the data: Estimation of nucleated cell counts relied on the amplification of reference gene primers. TCRdb's table, derived via immunoSEQ multiplex PCR, lists solely in-frame clones and lacks some. That table supplies the V and J calls and clone size; D and trimming were determined from the DNA. The table has about 240,000 clones, roughly 80% seen once. There are 20 residues in the CDR3. Trimming took 5 bases from V and 0 from J; bases not matched to a gene: 14. CDR1 is PRHDT and CDR2 is FYEKMQ in the germline V gene (reference sequence). The chain couples TRBV13 to TRBJ2-3; 13 positions agree with TRBD2. The sample was peripheral blood. This receptor was identified in a woman aged 80 or over with acute or convalescent COVID-19. The CDR3, as DNA: TGTGCCAGCAGCGAAACCCCGGGACTAGCGGGGAGACCTAGCACAGATACGCAGTATTTT. This encodes CASSETPGLAGRPSTDTQYF.